This TCR beta chain was identified during a study of siplizumab effects on memory and regulatory T cells. Note on this clone: Its cognate antigen is unknown.

Overall study findings and caveats: Memory T cells appeared less diverse than naive cells, which seemed to contribute substantially to alloresponse. There were only a minor fraction of alloreactive clones that mapped to unstimulated subsets. The Treg-derived share of mappable alloreactive CD4+ clones averaged 68.8% with siplizumab and 26.9% in controls. Siplizumab, the agent tested, significantly reduced alloreactive sequences traceable to unstimulated CD4+ memory cells.

The repertoire was sequenced with immunoSEQ multiplex PCR; TCRdb's copy has only in-frame clones and lacks some. The sample has roughly 82,000 clones; about 91% are singletons. This receptor was taken from a human donor in good health. Source material: Tregs sorted from blood.

CDR3 sequence reads: CASSSGQGAETQYF. DNA of the CDR3: TGTGCCAGCAGCTCAGGACAGGGGGCAGAGACCCAGTACTTC. This chain uses TRBV7-8 with TRBJ2-5; 11 bases line up with TRBD1. The CDR3 totals 14 residues. Trimming cost V 4 bases and J 4 bases; bases outside gene matches: 2. The V gene's germline CDR1 is SGHVS and CDR2 FQNEAQ.